This TCR beta chain was observed in a study of blood T cell repertoires in COVID-19. Participant ages covered roughly 18 to 89 years across 20 to 25 US areas. Assignments of participants to cohorts depended upon their own reported clinical history. Recovery among Cohort 3 donors was established by two negative PCRs, clearance, or symptom resolution. This CDR3 is built from 16 residues. V shed 3 bases, J shed 3 bases, and the junction held 8 bases outside the gene matches. Germline V gene sequence: CDR1 SGDLS, CDR2 YYNGEE. The method was immunoSEQ multiplex PCR; TCRdb's version includes in-frame clones alone and lacks a portion of them. The sample includes around 300,000 clones, over 85% of them seen just once.

Sequences were obtained from PBMCs or T cells enriched from blood (not recorded which). The chain is built from TRBV9 and TRBJ2-7; 11 nucleotides align to TRBD2. The TCR was taken from a woman aged 30 to 39 who had recovered from COVID-19. CDR3 residues: CASSAQDGTSGYEQYF. DNA for the CDR3: TGTGCCAGCAGCGCTCAGGACGGGACTAGCGGCTACGAGCAGTACTTC.